One and the same sample provided the 9 T cell receptor beta chains below, sequenced in a study of PD-1 and CTLA-4 blockade in melanoma. Assay: immunoSEQ multiplex PCR; the TCRdb copy retains only in-frame clones and omits some. This table has about 16,000 clones, about 71% appearing once. Sequenced here: CD8+ T cells from peripheral blood, sampled from a patient given anti-PD-1 treatment. The receptors come from a human donor with melanoma.

The rearrangement links TRBV27 to TRBJ1-3; D uncertain. The V end lost 5 bases, the J end lost 4 bases, and 12 bases lay between the germline ends. CDR3 length equals 14 residues. The germline V gene has CDR1 MNHEY and CDR2 SMNVEV (reference sequence). The CDR3: CASSPQVGGNTIYF. CDR3 in DNA: TGTGCCAGCAGTCCCCAGGTGGGGGGAAACACCATATATTTT.

J is TRBJ1-1 and V is TRBV30; D is unresolved. Germline V gene sequence: CDR1 GTSNPN, CDR2 SVGIG (reference sequence). The CDR3 is 12 residues long. V lost 1 base and J 3 bases, leaving 6 bases between the germline ends. CDR3 protein: CAWSGPHTEAFF. As DNA, the CDR3 is TGTGCCTGGAGTGGACCCCACACTGAAGCTTTCTTT.

This chain links TRBV12-3 or TRBV12-4 with TRBJ2-7; D might be TRBD1 or TRBD2, each matching 6 bases. V dropped 2 bases and J dropped 6 bases, with 11 bases sitting between them. The CDR3 contains 13 residues. As DNA, the CDR3 is TGTGCCAGCAGTTTAATAGGAGGGGGCGAGCAGTACTTC. It translates to CASSLIGGGEQYF.

The sample holds a few counts of this clone. The chain carries TRBV12-3 or TRBV12-4 and TRBJ1-1; TRBD1 might be the D (5 bases). Trimming cost V 8 bases and J 5 bases, with 15 bases left between them. The CDR3 runs 13 residues. The DNA for the CDR3 is TGTGCCAGCGGATTGGGGGGTAGGACTGAAGCTTTCTTT. The encoded protein is CASGLGGRTEAFF.

The rearrangement uses TRBV14 and TRBJ1-2; D not certain. Germline V gives CDR1 SGHDN, CDR2 FVKESK. The V end lost 0 bases, the J end lost 5 bases, and 7 bases lay between the germline ends. The length of the CDR3 is 13 residues. The CDR3 nucleotides are TGTGCCAGCAGCCAAGAGAGTTCTTATGGCTACACCTTC. It is translated as CASSQESSYGYTF.

This chain uses TRBV4-1 with TRBJ1-1, with D unclear. CDR1 and CDR2 from the germline V gene are MGHRA and YSYEKL. The CDR3 contains 14 residues. The ends were cut back, 0 bases at V and 4 bases at J, with 9 bases in the middle. The CDR3 DNA reads TGCGCCAGCAGCCAAGATAGGACGGCCACTGAAGCTTTCTTT. This codes for CASSQDRTATEAFF.

The chain employs TRBV19 and TRBJ2-7, with D possibly matching TRBD1 (7 bases). V dropped 6 bases and J dropped 4 bases, with 19 bases sitting between them. CDR3 length: 15 residues. Germline CDR1 reads LNHDA; CDR2 reads SQIVND (reference sequence). CDR3 protein: CASSIAAGGSYEQYF. The CDR3, as DNA: TGTGCCAGTAGCATTGCGGCAGGGGGGTCTTACGAGCAGTACTTC.

V and J are TRBV11-2 and TRBJ2-7, with D possibly TRBD1 on 5 matching bases. Germline CDR1 and CDR2: SGHAT and FQNNGV. Trimming removed 6 bases from V and 4 bases from J, with 16 bases in between. The CDR3 runs to 14 residues. CDR3 residues: CASRRIGDGYEQYF. CDR3 sequence (DNA): TGTGCCAGCAGACGGATAGGGGATGGGTACGAGCAGTACTTC.

In this sample, this clone turned up a few times. J is TRBJ1-4 and V is TRBV2; D remains unclear. This CDR3 contains 17 residues. Trimming cost V 2 bases and J 7 bases, with 20 bases left between them. From germline, CDR1 is SNHLY and CDR2 FYNNEI. CDR3: CASSERDMRAVFEKLFF. The CDR3 region has the DNA TGTGCCAGCAGTGAAAGGGATATGAGGGCGGTGTTTGAAAAACTGTTTTTT.